Following are 30 T cell receptor beta chains from one sample sequenced in a study of T cell changes during pregnancy in multiple sclerosis. The assay was immunoSEQ multiplex PCR, and TCRdb's table has in-frame clones only and misses some. The data show some 70,000 clones, over 85% seen once. The starting material was peripheral blood, obtained after pregnancy. Receptors were obtained from a female donor in good health, enrolled as a control in a pregnancy study.

Here the CDR3 DNA reads TGTGCCAGCAGCGCGGGACAGGGGGGCACAGATACGCAGTATTTT. Translation: CASSAGQGGTDTQYF. The gene calls are TRBV9 and TRBJ2-3; 11 bases are a match to TRBD1. Trimming took 3 bases from V and 1 from J; bases not matched to a gene: 1. The V gene's germline CDR1 is SGDLS and CDR2 YYNGEE. The CDR3 totals 15 residues.

The chain links TRBV28 to TRBJ1-1; unclear D gene. The V and J ends lost 5 bases and 4 bases respectively, with 14 bases between them. Germline V gene lookup returns CDR1 MDHEN and CDR2 SYDVKM. CDR3 length: 14 amino acids. This CDR3 is CASSERSGSTEAFF. The CDR3 bases are TGTGCCAGCAGTGAAAGATCGGGGAGCACTGAAGCTTTCTTT. Drawing the rest from reference TRBV28 and TRBJ1-1, the complete variable domain is DVKVTQSSRYLVKRTGEKVFLECVQDMDHENMFWYRQDPGLGLRLIYFSYDVKMKEKGDIPEGYSVSREKKERFSLILESASTNQTSMYLCASSERSGSTEAFFGQGTRLTVV.

This rearrangement joins TRBV7-9 to TRBJ2-1, with 10 nucleotides matching TRBD2. The CDR3 has 17 amino acids. Germline V gene lookup returns CDR1 SEHNR and CDR2 FQNEAQ (reference sequence). The V segment lost 5 bases and the J segment 8 bases; nucleotides outside the gene matches: 15. CDR3 in amino acids: CASSPPGLATHGDEQFF. The CDR3 DNA follows: TGTGCCAGCAGCCCCCCGGGACTAGCGACCCACGGCGATGAGCAGTTCTTC.

This rearrangement joins TRBV25-1 to TRBJ1-2, with no clear D. The V gene's germline CDR1 is MGHDK and CDR2 SYGVNS. Trimming stripped 2 bases from V and 4 bases from J, with 11 bases between. CDR3 length: 14 amino acids. This CDR3 reads CASSEPHDFYGYTF. The DNA of the CDR3 is TGTGCCAGCAGTGAACCCCACGACTTCTATGGCTACACCTTC.

V gene TRBV10-3 combines with J gene TRBJ1-2; no clear D. Trimming removed 0 bases at V and 4 bases at J, with 15 bases between. CDR3 length: 16 amino acids. The germline V gene has CDR1 ENHRY and CDR2 SYGVKD. The CDR3 protein is CAISESIGTGFYGYTF. The CDR3, as DNA: TGTGCCATCAGTGAGTCGATTGGTACCGGGTTCTATGGCTACACCTTC.

The chain is built from TRBV27 and TRBJ1-2; 7 positions agree with TRBD1. This CDR3 spans 12 amino acids. V lost 4 bases and J lost 6; bases outside the gene matches: 2. Germline V gene sequence: CDR1 MNHEY, CDR2 SMNVEV (reference sequence). DNA for the CDR3: TGTGCCAGCAGTTCGACAGGGAATGGCTACACCTTC. Residues: CASSSTGNGYTF.

This sequence joins TRBV9 and TRBJ1-4; 8 bases align to TRBD1. V was clipped by 0 bases and J by 8 bases; unmatched bases: 9. CDR1 is SGDLS and CDR2 is YYNGEE in the germline V gene. CDR3 size: 16 residues. CDR3 amino acids: CASSVAADRGEEKLFF. DNA for the CDR3: TGTGCCAGCAGCGTAGCAGCTGACAGGGGCGAGGAAAAACTGTTTTTT.

This chain joins TRBV11-2 and TRBJ2-2, with TRBD1 identical over 7 bases. V lost 5 bases and J lost 1; bases outside the gene matches: 4. The germline gives CDR1 SGHAT, CDR2 FQNNGV. CDR3 length equals 15 residues. DNA for the CDR3: TGTGCCAGCAGCAGCTACAGGGGGAACACCGGGGAGCTGTTTTTT. This encodes CASSSYRGNTGELFF.

V is TRBV25-1 and J is TRBJ1-2; TRBD1 agrees at 8 bases. From germline, CDR1 is MGHDK and CDR2 SYGVNS. The CDR3 length is 16 residues. Losses at the gene ends were 1 base for V and 2 bases for J; bases not matched to a gene: 6. The CDR3 bases are TGTGCCAGCAGTGAATCCGGACAGGGTGCGAACTATGGCTACACCTTC. It codes for CASSESGQGANYGYTF.

V usage is TRBV10-2 and J usage is TRBJ1-2; TRBD1 aligns across 7 bases. The J segment lost 5 bases and the V segment lost 7 bases, leaving 10 bases of the junction unmatched. CDR1 WSHSY and CDR2 SAAADI come from the germline V gene. The CDR3 covers 14 residues. In DNA, the CDR3 is TGCGCCAGCAAGGCCGGGACAGCAGGTTATGGCTACACCTTC. It yields the protein CASKAGTAGYGYTF.

The chain uses TRBV7-9 and TRBJ1-4, with D perhaps matching TRBD1 (5 bases). V gave up 1 base and J gave up 10 bases, with 10 bases separating them. Germline V CDR1 and CDR2: SEHNR, FQNEAQ (reference sequence). This CDR3 region has 13 residues. CDR3 nucleotide sequence: TGTGCCAGCAGCTTAGAGTCAGGGCGAAAACTGTTTTTT. It specifies CASSLESGRKLFF.

The CDR3 spells CASSSRTSGRAGSYNEQFF. In DNA form, the CDR3 reads TGTGCCAGCAGTTCCAGGACTAGCGGGAGGGCCGGCTCCTACAATGAGCAGTTCTTC. J is TRBJ2-1 and V is TRBV27; TRBD2 agrees at 15 bases. Trimming removed 4 bases from V and 0 bases from J; junction bases left unmatched: 7. The CDR3 spans 19 residues. Germline CDR1 is MNHEY and CDR2 is SMNVEV (reference sequence).

The chain recombines TRBV27 with TRBJ2-7; D gene ambiguous. Looked up from germline, CDR1 is MNHEY and CDR2 is SMNVEV (reference sequence). The V end was cut by 7 bases, the J end by 4 bases, with 20 bases between. The CDR3 totals 15 residues. CDR3 DNA sequence: TGTGCCAGCATCCCCGCCCACAAATTCCCATACGAGCAGTACTTC. Residues: CASIPAHKFPYEQYF.

V gene TRBV2 combines with J gene TRBJ2-1, with D maybe TRBD2 (5 bases). The V gene's germline CDR1 is SNHLY and CDR2 FYNNEI. With 8 bases removed from V and 6 bases from J, the gap between germline ends came to 14 bases. CDR3 size: 13 residues. The CDR3 region is CASLLAEVNEQFF. The CDR3, as DNA: TGTGCCAGCCTTCTAGCAGAAGTCAATGAGCAGTTCTTC.

The chain combines TRBV28 with TRBJ2-3, with a tentative D call TRBD1 (5 bases). Germline V gene sequence: CDR1 MDHEN, CDR2 SYDVKM. V was cut by 3 bases and J by 7 bases, with 17 bases left in between. This CDR3 has 15 residues. The CDR3 here is CASSLARVGTYTQYF. The CDR3 region has the DNA TGTGCCAGCAGTTTGGCCAGGGTGGGCACGTATACGCAGTATTTT.

The V and J genes are TRBV4-2 and TRBJ2-1; the match to TRBD2 covers 9 bases. This CDR3 is 15 amino acids long. Germline CDR1 reads LGHNA; CDR2 reads YNFKEQ. Germline trimming cut 5 bases from V and 5 bases from J; bases unmatched to any gene: 7. CDR3 residues: CASSSPSGVHNEQFF. The CDR3 nucleotides read TGTGCCAGCAGCTCCCCTAGCGGGGTCCACAATGAGCAGTTCTTC.

This clone showed up just once. As DNA, the CDR3 is TGTGCCAGCAGCGCCACCGTGGGGACATACGAGCAGTACTTC. Translation: CASSATVGTYEQYF. The chain employs TRBV9 and TRBJ2-7; a possible D gene is TRBD1 (6 bases). The V gene's germline CDR1 is SGDLS and CDR2 YYNGEE. CDR3 length: 14 residues. Trimming shortened V by 3 bases and J by 4 bases, and 14 bases separated the two germline ends.

The chain is built from TRBV5-1 and TRBJ1-2, with TRBD1 matching over 8 bases. Trimming removed 4 bases from V and 6 bases from J; junction bases left unmatched: 5. Germline CDR1 reads SGHRS; CDR2 reads YFSETQ. The CDR3 length is 13 residues. CDR3 residues: CASSPGQGDGYTF. CDR3 DNA sequence: TGCGCCAGCAGCCCCGGACAGGGAGATGGCTACACCTTC.

The chain uses TRBV5-1 and TRBJ1-1; D may be TRBD1 (5 bases). V was trimmed by 5 bases and J by 0 bases, leaving 5 bases between them. Per germline, CDR1 SGHRS and CDR2 YFSETQ. This CDR3 is 12 amino acids long. CDR3 nucleotides: TGCGCCAGCAGAGGGGTGAACACTGAAGCTTTCTTT. Encoded protein: CASRGVNTEAFF.

This clone was seen only once. The junction departs from the called germline gene at one end, perhaps through a read error. The rearrangement joins TRBV7-7 to TRBJ2-2; D is perhaps TRBD1 (5 bases). The CDR3 length is 12 residues. Germline-derived CDR1 and CDR2 are SSHAT and FNYEAQ (reference sequence). Here the CDR3 DNA reads TGTGCTAGCAGGGCTTTTTCCGGGGAGCTGTTTTTT. Its protein product is CASRAFSGELFF.

The chain couples TRBV28 to TRBJ2-3; 9 bases fit TRBD2. This CDR3 is 15 amino acids long. V trimming: 5 bases; J trimming: 3 bases; junction bases outside the gene matches: 6. From germline, CDR1 is MDHEN and CDR2 SYDVKM. The CDR3 region is CASSPSGTKTDTQYF. CDR3 bases: TGTGCCAGCAGTCCTAGCGGGACTAAGACAGATACGCAGTATTTT.

The chain recombines TRBV28 with TRBJ2-7, with 7 bases matching TRBD1. The CDR3 is made up of 14 amino acids. The ends lost 3 bases at V and 2 bases at J; junction bases unmatched: 4. Germline V gene data show CDR1 as MDHEN and CDR2 as SYDVKM. CDR3: CASSFYGTAYEQYF. CDR3 sequence (DNA): TGTGCCAGCAGTTTTTACGGGACAGCCTACGAGCAGTACTTC.

The V gene is TRBV5-4, the J gene TRBJ2-1; possible D gene TRBD1, 6 bases. The CDR3 spans 13 residues. Trimming took 4 bases from V and 10 from J, leaving 15 bases between them. CDR1 and CDR2 (germline): SGHNT, YYREEE (reference sequence). The CDR3 here is CASSGKGVGEQFF. CDR3 coding DNA: TGTGCCAGCAGCGGTAAGGGGGTGGGGGAGCAGTTCTTC.

A single count supports this clone. The chain is built from TRBV6-1 and TRBJ2-7; 7 positions agree with TRBD1. V was pared by 6 bases and J by 3 bases, with 5 bases of the junction left unmatched. This CDR3 has 13 residues. Germline V lookup: CDR1 MNHNS, CDR2 SASEGT. The chain's CDR3 is CASRQGVDYEQYF. CDR3 sequence (DNA): TGTGCCAGCAGGCAGGGGGTGGACTACGAGCAGTACTTC.

The gene calls are TRBV28 and TRBJ1-3; TRBD1 matches at 8 bases. This CDR3 has 17 amino acids. V shed 5 bases, J shed 4 bases, and the junction held 13 bases outside the gene matches. CDR1 MDHEN and CDR2 SYDVKM come from the germline V gene. DNA of the CDR3: TGTGCCAGCAGTCATACACCTAGGACAGGGCAAGGAAACACCATATATTTT. This translates into CASSHTPRTGQGNTIYF.

The chain links TRBV5-1 to TRBJ2-1; possible D gene TRBD2, 5 bases. The germline V gene has CDR1 SGHRS and CDR2 YFSETQ. The CDR3 is made up of 16 amino acids. V was shortened by 0 bases and J by 0 bases, with 10 bases between the two germline ends. This CDR3 reads CASSLGQDFSYNEQFF. The DNA for the CDR3 is TGCGCCAGCAGCTTGGGTCAGGACTTCTCCTACAATGAGCAGTTCTTC. Using reference TRBV5-1 and TRBJ2-1 for the parts outside the CDR3, the full variable domain is KAGVTQTPRYLIKTRGQQVTLSCSPISGHRSVSWYQQTPGQGLQFLFEYFSETQRNKGNFPGRFSGRQFSNSRSEMNVSTLELGDSALYLCASSLGQDFSYNEQFFGPGTRLTVL.

The V gene is TRBV6-1, the J gene TRBJ1-5; the D is unclear. The CDR3 extends over 15 amino acids. Per germline, CDR1 MNHNS and CDR2 SASEGT. Trimming removed 2 bases from V and 6 bases from J, with 14 bases in between. CDR3 amino acids: CASSESPESVQPQHF. DNA for the CDR3: TGTGCCAGCAGTGAATCTCCAGAATCTGTTCAGCCCCAGCATTTT.

Here the CDR3 DNA reads TGTGCCAGCAGCCCCCAAGGTGGGGGGGACCAGCCCCAGCATTTT. Translated, it gives CASSPQGGGDQPQHF. The chain is built from TRBV9 and TRBJ1-5; maybe TRBD1 (5 bases). The CDR3 has 15 amino acids. Trimming stripped 4 bases from V and 7 bases from J, with 18 bases between. CDR1 is SGDLS and CDR2 is YYNGEE in the germline V gene.

This clone was observed once. This chain uses TRBV2 with TRBJ2-1; no reliable D call. V lost 5 bases to trimming and J lost 0 bases, with 11 bases between them. Germline CDR1 SNHLY, CDR2 FYNNEI. The CDR3 runs to 15 residues. CDR3 in amino acids: CASSTLASSYNEQFF. CDR3 coding DNA: TGTGCCAGCAGTACCTTAGCCAGCTCCTACAATGAGCAGTTCTTC.

The chain uses TRBV27 and TRBJ2-1, with 11 bases fitting TRBD1. V was clipped by 2 bases and J by 6 bases; unmatched bases: 6. CDR3 length: 16 residues. Germline values: CDR1 MNHEY, CDR2 SMNVEV (reference sequence). The CDR3 spells CASSLRDRGVVNEQFF. CDR3 in DNA: TGTGCCAGCAGTTTAAGGGACAGGGGGGTGGTCAATGAGCAGTTCTTC.